This TCR beta chain was obtained from a study of blood T cell repertoires in COVID-19. Overall study: T cells, B-cell-depleted T cells, or PBMCs provided the cDNA or gDNA that served as material.

The germline V gene has CDR1 SQVTM and CDR2 ANQGSEA. J was trimmed by 5 bases and V by 7 bases; bases with no gene match: 10. This CDR3 has 15 residues. This clone was observed once. Original processing methods: Nucleated cell counts were estimated from reference gene primer amplification. Data came from immunoSEQ multiplex PCR; TCRdb stores just in-frame clones and leaves some out. V, J and clone size are those of that table, while D and trimming were read from the DNA. The table records fewer than 250,000 clones, approximately 86% of them present only once. The V call is TRBV29-1, the J call TRBJ2-2, with 10 bases fitting TRBD1. The sequence derives from a human donor in a cohort sampled during active COVID-19. Input material: peripheral blood. The CDR3 DNA follows: TGCAGCGCCCGACAGGGGGCGATATCTACCGGGGAGCTGTTTTTT. Translated: CSARQGAISTGELFF.